This T cell receptor beta chain was sequenced in a study of post-analysis software for immune sequencing data. Overall study results and limits: Compared with controls, patients had more of about 5 TRBV segments, including TRBV5-6, TRBV5-1 and TRBV20-1.

Per the germline V gene, CDR1 is MNHEY and CDR2 is SMNVEV (reference sequence). V was pared by 4 bases and J by 15 bases, with 4 bases between. This CDR3 region has 8 residues. This clonotype appeared a few times. The antigen is not known. Included in the TCR beta cDNA libraries were unique molecular identifiers. TCRdb passed the PCR reads through MiXCR, listing each CDR3 protein once. The sample has approximately 460,000 distinct CDR3 sequences, less than 45% seen once. This chain connects TRBV27 to TRBJ1-5, with unresolved D. Sequenced material: blood. The source of this sequence is a girl between 5 and 17 years old with multiple sclerosis. In DNA form, the CDR3 reads TGTGCCAGCAGTTACGGGCATTTT. Translated: CASSYGHF.